This entry lists 9 T cell receptor beta chains sequenced from one sample in a study of blood T cells in healthy people across ages. A J-beta primer mix and a sample-barcoded 5' primer were used in a second PCR of about 6 to 12 cycles. TCRdb re-called the 5' RACE reads through MiXCR, storing one row per CDR3 protein. The sample has roughly 550,000 distinct CDR3 sequences; around 24% are singletons. These data were likewise used in another study, on T cells of mothers and their children.

The specimen was blood. The receptors here all came from a boy between 5 and 17 years old in good health.

The CDR3 protein is CATDHGVGGTEAFF. The CDR3 nucleotides read TGTGCCACCGATCACGGGGTCGGTGGCACTGAAGCTTTCTTT. The chain carries TRBV12-3 or TRBV12-4 and TRBJ1-1; no clear D gene. The CDR3 runs 14 residues. Trimming stripped 10 bases from V and 4 bases from J, with 19 bases between.

CDR3 coding DNA: TGCAGTGCGAGGGGGGGAGGTCCCTACAATGAGCAGTTCTTC. It encodes CSARGGGPYNEQFF. The V call is TRBV20-1, the J call TRBJ2-1, with D perhaps TRBD2 (7 bases). The CDR3 extends over 14 amino acids. Germline V gene sequence: CDR1 DFQATT, CDR2 SNEGSKA (reference sequence). V shed 6 bases and J shed 2 bases, with 14 bases lying between them.

The chain carries TRBV6-1 and TRBJ2-2, with a possible D match to TRBD2 (6 bases). This CDR3 contains 14 residues. CDR1 MNHNS and CDR2 SASEGT come from the germline V gene. V shed 10 bases and J shed 5 bases, with 17 bases lying between them. CDR3 sequence reads: CANAGSRDTGELFF. CDR3 coding DNA: TGTGCCAACGCGGGATCGCGAGATACCGGGGAGCTGTTTTTT.

This clonotype occurred a few times. The chain has TRBV28 and TRBJ2-7; D possibly corresponds to TRBD2 (6 bases). The CDR3 is made up of 14 amino acids. Germline-derived CDR1 and CDR2 are MDHEN and SYDVKM. Trimming stripped 7 bases from V and 6 bases from J, with 19 bases between. CDR3 in DNA: TGTGCCAGCAATCTTCTGCGGGGCGCCGGCGAGCAGTACTTC. It specifies CASNLLRGAGEQYF.

V usage is TRBV7-2 and J usage is TRBJ1-6; maybe TRBD1 (6 bases). Trimming cost V 1 base and J 10 bases, with 14 bases left between them. The germline V gene has CDR1 SGHTA and CDR2 FQGNSA. The CDR3 spans 15 residues. The CDR3 protein is CASSLDAGAGSPLHF. CDR3 DNA: TGTGCCAGCAGCTTAGATGCGGGGGCGGGGTCACCCCTCCACTTT.

CDR3: CASSVGVAGVDTQYF. The DNA of the CDR3 is TGTGCCAGCAGCGTAGGGGTAGCGGGGGTGGATACGCAGTATTTT. The V and J genes are TRBV9 and TRBJ2-3, with 9 positions matching TRBD2. Germline V CDR1 and CDR2: SGDLS, YYNGEE. The CDR3 has 15 residues. V trimming: 0 bases; J trimming: 6 bases; junction bases outside the gene matches: 5.

The V gene is TRBV12-3 or TRBV12-4, the J gene TRBJ2-2; 8 bases are shared with TRBD1. V lost 5 bases and J lost 2; bases outside the gene matches: 13. The CDR3 contains 18 residues. As DNA, the CDR3 is TGTGCCAGCAGTCCACAATCGGGACAGGCTGTAAACACCGGGGAGCTGTTTTTT. It translates to CASSPQSGQAVNTGELFF.

The chain is built from TRBV7-2 and TRBJ2-7; possible D gene TRBD1, 6 bases. Trimming removed 4 bases at V and 3 bases at J, with 13 bases between. In germline, CDR1 is SGHTA, CDR2 FQGNSA. This CDR3 region has 14 residues. The CDR3 nucleotides read TGTGCCAGCAGCTCCTCCGGGACACACTACGAGCAGTACTTC. This translates into CASSSSGTHYEQYF.

The chain employs TRBV4-2 and TRBJ2-4; D call uncertain. CDR1 is LGHNA, CDR2 YNFKEQ, per germline. V was trimmed by 0 bases and J by 12 bases, leaving 12 bases between them. This CDR3 comprises 13 residues. This chain's CDR3 is CASSQEVEQPQYF. In nucleotides, the CDR3 is TGTGCCAGCAGCCAAGAGGTAGAACAACCTCAGTACTTC.